The clone carrying this T cell receptor (beta chain) has a handful of counts. Its antigen is as yet unknown. In TCRdb, the reads were re-called with MiXCR into one record per CDR3 protein. The table includes 150,000 to 200,000 distinct CDR3 sequences, roughly 27% detected once. This sample is part of a study of T cell repertoires in cytomegalovirus infection. Study as a whole: In public TCR beta signatures, there were indications of both CMV infection and matching HLA type. The study, taken as a whole, reports: Summed frequency of public TCR beta families distinguished CMV carriers with the relevant HLA.

The V gene lost 3 bases and the J gene lost 5 bases, with 16 bases spanning the gap. In germline, CDR1 is SQVTM, CDR2 ANQGSEA. The CDR3 spans 14 residues. This sequence was found in a human donor in good health (CMV status not recorded). Some clones in this sample may be carry-over from other donors' samples. The V call is TRBV29-1, the J call TRBJ1-1, with D possibly matching TRBD1 (6 bases). Sequencing was performed on PBMCs. CDR3 in DNA: TGCAGCGTTGAGGGGGACAATTCTCGAACTGAAGCTTTCTTT. As protein: CSVEGDNSRTEAFF.